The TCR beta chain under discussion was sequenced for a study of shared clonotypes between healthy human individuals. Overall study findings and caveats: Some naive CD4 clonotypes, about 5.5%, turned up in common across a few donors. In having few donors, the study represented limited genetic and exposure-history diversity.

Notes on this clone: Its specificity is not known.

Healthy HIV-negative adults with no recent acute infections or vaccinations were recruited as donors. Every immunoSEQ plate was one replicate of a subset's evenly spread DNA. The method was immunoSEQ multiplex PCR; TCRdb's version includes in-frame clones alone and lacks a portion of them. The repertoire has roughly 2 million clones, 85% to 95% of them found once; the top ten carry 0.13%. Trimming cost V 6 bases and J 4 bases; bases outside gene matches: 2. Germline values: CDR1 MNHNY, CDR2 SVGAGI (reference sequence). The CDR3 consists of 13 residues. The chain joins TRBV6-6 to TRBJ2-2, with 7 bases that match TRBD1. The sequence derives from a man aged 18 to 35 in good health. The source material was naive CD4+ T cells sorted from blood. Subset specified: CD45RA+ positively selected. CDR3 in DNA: TGTGCCAGCAGAACAGGGGCCACCGGGGAGCTGTTTTTT. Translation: CASRTGATGELFF.